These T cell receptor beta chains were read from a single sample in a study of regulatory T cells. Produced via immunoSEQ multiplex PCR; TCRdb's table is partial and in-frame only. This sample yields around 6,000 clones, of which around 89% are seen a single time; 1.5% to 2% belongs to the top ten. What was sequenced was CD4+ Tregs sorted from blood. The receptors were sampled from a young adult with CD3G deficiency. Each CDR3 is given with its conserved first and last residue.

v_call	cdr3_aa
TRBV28	CASTPGGTGTYEQYF
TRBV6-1	CASRKGTEAFF
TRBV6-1	CASSEIVPASGELFF
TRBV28	CASSGADRGGNEQFF
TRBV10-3	CAISDPGQGGYTQYF
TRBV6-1	CASRGLAGGSYEQYF
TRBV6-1	CASSPPRGTAGELFF
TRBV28	CASSLLASRAEAFF
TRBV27	CASKRTGWGYEQYF
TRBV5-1	CASSPAIQVGENTEAFF
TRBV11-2	CASRPGRTGNTGELFF
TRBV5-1	CASSPGGRRDEQFF
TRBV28	CASSLRAPGEQFF
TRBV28	CASSRTGGLNEKLFF
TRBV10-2	CASKASSSYEQYF
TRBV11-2	CASSLDRGFYSPLHF
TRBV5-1	CASSPGTIHSYNEQFF
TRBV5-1	CAADGTYEQYF
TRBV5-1	CASSSGTSGNRQFF
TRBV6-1	CASRPGYSHTGELFF
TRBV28	CASSSSGRAGNF
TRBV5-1	CASSSAGAGGELFF
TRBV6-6	CATRDLNTEAFF
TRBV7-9	CASSPGDRTWDEQYF
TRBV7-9	CASSLRPTTEAFF
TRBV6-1	CASSETSIGATFF
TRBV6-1	CASSEALRVYNQPQHF
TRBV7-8	CASSREPGSYEQYF
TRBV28	CASSLHRGQGSYEQYF
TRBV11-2	CASSLGGSWETQYF
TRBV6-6	CASRGVGYEQYF
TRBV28	CASRSIEGRSNTEAFF
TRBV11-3	CASSLSSDGTQYF
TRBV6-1	CASSDRSGEAFF
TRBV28	CASSGRNKNIQYF
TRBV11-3	CASSLGQGGKNIQYF
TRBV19	CASSHIGTRGKDEQFF
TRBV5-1	CASSGDPGSPLHF
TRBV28	CASSPRTNTEQETQYF
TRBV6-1	CASSEYGQGRAGELFF
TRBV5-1	CASSLGDGTRTQYF
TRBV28	CASSLEPGTHNEQFF
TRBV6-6	CASSYSTANTEAFF
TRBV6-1	CASNPRRQGYEQYF
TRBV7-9	CASSPRSVGEQYF
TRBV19	CASSTNDRGDGELFF
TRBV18	CASSPSQGTQYF
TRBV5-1	CASSLLPGHTYEQYF
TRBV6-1	CASSGVQGDEAFF
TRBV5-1	CASSRDRIYEQYF
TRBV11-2	CASSFTGQANEKLFF
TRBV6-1	CASRPNLRWPQQFF
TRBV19	CASSKSDVNEQYF
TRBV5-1	CASSSDAGANVLTF
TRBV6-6	CASSYPRGTTGELFF
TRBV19	CASSARGSIQYF
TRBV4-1	CASSRYHTGLVGTEAFF
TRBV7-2	CASSLDSSGANVLTF
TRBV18	CASSPSRKNNEQFF
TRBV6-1	CASSPKRGEQYF